Listed below are T cell receptor beta chains from one sample, sequenced in a study of blood T cell repertoires in COVID-19. The table came from immunoSEQ multiplex PCR; TCRdb's copy has only in-frame clones and leaves some out. The sample has some 350,000 clones, about 90% seen once. The material sequenced was peripheral blood. These receptor sequences come from a woman between 65 and 79 years old with COVID-19, enrolled during active disease. Both conserved end residues are part of each CDR3. D genes are given only for firm matches. Expanded clones are given a class, and other clones once, few, many or no size at all.

D gene: -
V gene: TRBV24-1
clone size: -
J gene: TRBJ1-2
CDR3 protein: CATSTWGDYGYTF
CDR3 DNA: TGTGCCACCAGCACATGGGGGGACTATGGCTACACCTTC

D gene: TRBD1
V gene: TRBV27
clone size: few
J gene: TRBJ1-6
CDR3 protein: CASSLRAGGDNSPLHF
CDR3 DNA: TGTGCCAGCAGTTTAAGGGCAGGGGGCGATAATTCACCCCTCCACTTT

D gene: TRBD1
V gene: TRBV19
clone size: -
J gene: TRBJ2-7
CDR3 protein: CASSSRAGGTYEQYF
CDR3 DNA: TGTGCCAGTAGTTCCCGGGCAGGGGGAACCTACGAGCAGTACTTC

D gene: TRBD1
V gene: TRBV5-1
clone size: -
J gene: TRBJ1-1
CDR3 protein: CASSTEGTATEAFF
CDR3 DNA: TGCGCCAGCAGCACCGAGGGGACAGCCACTGAAGCTTTCTTT

D gene: -
V gene: TRBV7-2
clone size: -
J gene: TRBJ1-1
CDR3 protein: CASSLAGGDSTEAFF
CDR3 DNA: TGTGCCAGCAGCTTAGCGGGAGGGGATAGCACTGAAGCTTTCTTT

D gene: -
V gene: TRBV9
clone size: -
J gene: TRBJ1-2
CDR3 protein: CASGDGQTNYGYTF
CDR3 DNA: TGTGCCAGCGGGGACGGACAGACAAACTATGGCTACACCTTC

D gene: -
V gene: TRBV18
clone size: -
J gene: TRBJ2-5
CDR3 protein: CASSPGLQQETQYF
CDR3 DNA: TGTGCCAGCTCACCAGGACTGCAACAAGAGACCCAGTACTTC

D gene: -
V gene: TRBV5-1
clone size: -
J gene: TRBJ1-2
CDR3 protein: CASSLDLSYGYTF
CDR3 DNA: TGCGCCAGCAGCTTGGATCTTAGTTATGGCTACACCTTC

D gene: -
V gene: TRBV27
clone size: -
J gene: TRBJ1-5
CDR3 protein: CASSLWQGPGQPQHF
CDR3 DNA: TGTGCCAGCAGTTTGTGGCAGGGGCCCGGGCAGCCCCAGCATTTT

D gene: -
V gene: TRBV6-2/TRBV6-3
clone size: -
J gene: TRBJ2-7
CDR3 protein: CASSYGGRAEQYF
CDR3 DNA: TGTGCCAGCAGTTACGGGGGCAGGGCCGAGCAGTACTTC

D gene: -
V gene: TRBV5-1
clone size: -
J gene: TRBJ1-1
CDR3 protein: CASSRVGGDNTEAFF
CDR3 DNA: TGCGCCAGCAGCCGAGTCGGAGGAGATAACACTGAAGCTTTCTTT

D gene: -
V gene: TRBV10-3
clone size: -
J gene: TRBJ1-3
CDR3 protein: CAISGGFGNTIYF
CDR3 DNA: TGTGCCATCAGCGGCGGCTTCGGAAACACCATATATTTT

D gene: TRBD1
V gene: TRBV19
clone size: -
J gene: TRBJ1-1
CDR3 protein: CASTNSGGFGEAFF
CDR3 DNA: TGTGCCAGTACCAATTCAGGGGGTTTCGGTGAAGCTTTCTTT

D gene: -
V gene: TRBV30
clone size: -
J gene: TRBJ1-2
CDR3 protein: CAWSVVLNYGYTF
CDR3 DNA: TGTGCCTGGAGTGTCGTCCTTAACTATGGCTACACCTTC